This T cell receptor beta chain was documented in a study of blood T cell repertoires in COVID-19. Whole-study context: Sources were T cells, B-cell-depleted T cells, or PBMCs; the material itself was cDNA or gDNA.

Produced via immunoSEQ multiplex PCR; TCRdb's table is partial and in-frame only. The sample yields 200,000 to 250,000 clones, about four fifths seen once. The CDR3 has 14 amino acids. CDR1 is SGHRS, CDR2 YFSETQ, per germline. Trimming left V 5 bases short and J 2 bases short, with 12 bases between. This TCR came from a woman between 40 and 55 years old who had been exposed to COVID-19. Sequencing input: PBMCs or T cells enriched from blood (not recorded which). This rearrangement joins TRBV5-1 to TRBJ2-3; D is perhaps TRBD1 (6 bases). Written as DNA, the CDR3 is TGCGCCAGCAGGCCAGGACAGTTCACAGATACGCAGTATTTT. Translation: CASRPGQFTDTQYF.